This T cell receptor beta chain was recovered during a study of identical twins. V lost 1 base and J lost 5, with 12 bases in between. This CDR3 is built from 14 residues. The germline V gene encodes CDR1 SGHAT and CDR2 FQNNGV. Unique molecular identifiers were in the cDNA, with template-switch universal primer binding. TCRdb independently ran MiXCR on the 5' RACE reads; one entry per CDR3 protein. The data show more than 650,000 distinct CDR3 sequences, roughly 6% seen once. As for this clonotype: Its target is unknown.

Study conclusions and caveats: Twin-shared out-of-frame alpha sequences were enriched for low generation probability. Beta out-of-frame sequences displayed a weaker excess of sharing between twins. Invariant populations such as MAIT and iNKT cells could partly muddle zero-insertion analyses.

The chain is built from TRBV11-2 and TRBJ2-7; D perhaps matches TRBD2 (5 bases). The clonotype was recovered from a man younger than 35 in good health. Specimen: naive T cells sorted from blood. CDR3 protein: CASSLGTSRHEQYF. The CDR3 DNA sequence: TGTGCCAGCAGCTTAGGGACTTCGCGCCACGAGCAGTACTTC.